This is a list of T cell receptor beta chains from one sample in a study of blood T cell repertoires in COVID-19. Assay used: immunoSEQ multiplex PCR; TCRdb lists only in-frame clones, some missing. The data show roughly 70,000 clones, roughly nine tenths seen once. The sample consisted of peripheral blood. These TCRs come from a man in his fifties or sixties with acute or convalescent COVID-19. The CDR3 runs from the conserved cysteine through the conserved F or W. A D gene is named only where the DNA matches it firmly. Clone size is not always given. Where it is, it says once, few, many or a class for expanded clones.

-,-,TRBV9,TRBJ1-1,16,TGTGCCAGCAGCGTAGTGTCAGCAGGGGAGAGCACTGAAGCTTTCTTT,CASSVVSAGESTEAFF
TRBD2,-,TRBV6-1,TRBJ2-3,15,TGTGCCAGCAGTTTAGCGGGGGGGCAAATAGATACGCAGTATTTT,CASSLAGGQIDTQYF
-,-,TRBV2,TRBJ1-4,15,TGTGCCAGCAGTGAACAGGTCAGGGCTAATGAAAAACTGTTTTTT,CASSEQVRANEKLFF
TRBD1,-,TRBV7-6,TRBJ2-7,15,TGTGCCAGCAGCCGGACAGGGGGCGCTGAGTACGAGCAGTACTTC,CASSRTGGAEYEQYF
-,-,TRBV11-2,TRBJ2-3,16,TGTGCCAGCAGCTTAGGGGCGGGGTTTGGCACAGATACGCAGTATTTT,CASSLGAGFGTDTQYF
-,-,TRBV27,TRBJ1-4,13,TGTGCCAGCAGTTTTAGAACTAATGAAAAACTGTTTTTT,CASSFRTNEKLFF
TRBD1,-,TRBV28,TRBJ1-1,16,TGTGCCAGCAGTTTCTCGCCGACAGGGGGCGAGAGAGAAGCTTTCTTT,CASSFSPTGGEREAFF
TRBD2,-,TRBV5-6,TRBJ2-1,15,TGTGCCAGCAGCTTGTTTGGCGGGGGGGGAAAGGAGCAGTTCTTC,CASSLFGGGGKEQFF
-,once,TRBV5-6,TRBJ2-1,13,TGTGCCAGCAGCTCAGGGGACTACAATGAGCAGTTCTTC,CASSSGDYNEQFF
TRBD2,few,TRBV28,TRBJ2-3,18,TGTGCCACCCGAGGGGTAAGACTAGCGGGAGGACTCACAGATACGCAGTATTTT,CATRGVRLAGGLTDTQYF
-,-,TRBV9,TRBJ1-3,18,TGTGCCAGCAGCGCCTACCAGACAAGGGAGGCTTACGGAAACACCATATATTTT,CASSAYQTREAYGNTIYF
-,once,TRBV20-1,TRBJ2-4,15,TGCAGTGCTAGTCACGACCCAGGGGCCAAAAACATTCAGTACTTC,CSASHDPGAKNIQYF
TRBD1,-,TRBV9,TRBJ1-2,17,TGTGCCAGCAGCGCCGAATCTCCGGGACAGGGATCGGGAGGCTACACCTTC,CASSAESPGQGSGGYTF
-,-,TRBV18,TRBJ2-2,17,TGTGCCAGCTCACCGAATGCGGGGACGATGAACACCGGGGAGCTGTTTTTT,CASSPNAGTMNTGELFF
-,-,TRBV10-3,TRBJ2-7,16,TGTGCCATCAGTGAGTCTGCGGCCGGCTCAACCCACGAGCAGTACTTC,CAISESAAGSTHEQYF
TRBD1,-,TRBV9,TRBJ1-6,14,TGTGCCAGCAGCCCGACAGGGGCTAATTCACCCCTCCACTTT,CASSPTGANSPLHF
TRBD1,-,TRBV6-5,TRBJ1-5,15,TGTGCCAGCAGTTACTCCTTTACAGGGGATCAGCCCCAGCATTTT,CASSYSFTGDQPQHF
-,-,TRBV9,TRBJ2-2,14,TGTGCCAGCACCCTGACAGGGAACACCGGGGAGCTGTTTTTT,CASTLTGNTGELFF
-,-,TRBV20-1,TRBJ2-5,15,TGCAGTGCTAGTAGCCCCGGACAGACCCAAGAGACCCAGTACTTC,CSASSPGQTQETQYF
TRBD1,-,TRBV7-2,TRBJ2-4,16,TGTGCCAGCAGCCAAAGGACAGGGGGCATTTTGGGGATTCAGTACTTC,CASSQRTGGILGIQYF
-,once,TRBV12-3/TRBV12-4,TRBJ2-1,11,TGTGCCAGCAGTTTAGGGGACACGCCGTTCTTC,CASSLGDTPFF
-,-,TRBV4-2,TRBJ1-1,14,TGTGCCAGCAGCGAAATGGGCTATTCCACTGAAGCTTTCTTT,CASSEMGYSTEAFF
TRBD1,many,TRBV7-8,TRBJ2-4,14,TGTGCCAGCAGCTGGGACAGGGGTGGGTCCGGTCAGTACTTC,CASSWDRGGSGQYF
TRBD2,-,TRBV6-1,TRBJ2-7,15,TGTGCCAGCAGTGAGCTGCTAGCGGGAGTGGGTGAGCAGTACTTC,CASSELLAGVGEQYF
-,-,TRBV21-1,TRBJ1-5,16,TGTGCCAGCAGCGCTCACAGGGGTACGGGCAATCAGCCCCAGCATTTT,CASSAHRGTGNQPQHF
TRBD1,-,TRBV6-1,TRBJ2-3,16,TGTGCCAGCAGTGCTCACAGGGGGCGAAGAACAGATACGCAGTATTTT,CASSAHRGRRTDTQYF
-,-,TRBV19,TRBJ2-2,16,TGTGCCAGTACCTCCGGGACACCACAGGTCACCGGGGAGCTGTTTTTT,CASTSGTPQVTGELFF
TRBD1,-,TRBV2,TRBJ2-4,15,TGTGCCAGCAGTACCGGGACAGGGGGTAGGGACATTCAGTACTTC,CASSTGTGGRDIQYF
-,few,TRBV4-1,TRBJ1-6,16,TGCGCCAGCAGCCAACGACACGTTCAAAGAGATTCACCCCTCCACTTT,CASSQRHVQRDSPLHF
-,-,TRBV18,TRBJ1-5,16,TGTGCCAGCTCACCATTTACAGTGACGAGCAATCAGCCCCAGCATTTT,CASSPFTVTSNQPQHF
-,-,TRBV7-8,TRBJ2-7,15,TGTGCCAGCAGCCCGCCCCCAGCGGAGGGGCGGGAGCAGTACTTC,CASSPPPAEGREQYF
TRBD2,-,TRBV15,TRBJ2-7,14,TGTGCCACCGCCTCTTCTAGCGGACCCTACGAGCAGTACTTC,CATASSSGPYEQYF
TRBD1,-,TRBV7-9,TRBJ2-5,13,TGTGCCAGCAGCCCACCGGGACAGGGGATCCAGTACTTC,CASSPPGQGIQYF
-,-,TRBV6-1,TRBJ2-3,13,TGTGCCAGCAGTGAAGCGAGCCCCTATACGCAGTATTTT,CASSEASPYTQYF
TRBD2,-,TRBV27,TRBJ2-1,17,TGTGCCAGCAGTTTATCGCGTCGGACTAGCGGGGTCAATGAGCAGTTCTTC,CASSLSRRTSGVNEQFF
-,-,TRBV11-2,TRBJ2-5,15,TGTGCCAGCAGCTTAATACAGTCACCACAAGAGACCCAGTACTTC,CASSLIQSPQETQYF
TRBD2,-,TRBV2,TRBJ2-7,13,TGTGCCAGCAGGAGCGGGAGCGCCTACGAGCAGTACTTC,CASRSGSAYEQYF
TRBD1,once,TRBV6-6,TRBJ1-1,15,TGTGCCAGCAGTTACGTGGAGGGGGCGCGGGGTGAAGCTTTCTTT,CASSYVEGARGEAFF
TRBD1,-,TRBV2,TRBJ2-7,14,TGTGCCAGCCAATTTGGACAGGGGGGCTACGAGCAGTACTTC,CASQFGQGGYEQYF
-,once,TRBV30,TRBJ2-1,16,TGTGCCTGGAGTCCCCCGGACAAAAGCTCCTACAATGAGCAGTTCTTC,CAWSPPDKSSYNEQFF
-,-,TRBV23-1,TRBJ2-7,15,TGCGCCAGCCGTCGGCAGGGCCGGCAAGGGGACGAGCAGTACTTC,CASRRQGRQGDEQYF
-,-,TRBV28,TRBJ1-4,15,TGTGCCAGCAGTTTGGAGGGACGCAGAAATGAAAAACTGTTTTTT,CASSLEGRRNEKLFF
-,-,TRBV3-1/TRBV3-2,TRBJ1-6,13,TGTGCCAGCAGCCCAGGATATAATTCACCCCTCCACTTT,CASSPGYNSPLHF
-,-,TRBV20-1,TRBJ1-6,11,TGCAGTGCTCAGGGACTGGGACCCCTCCACTTT,CSAQGLGPLHF